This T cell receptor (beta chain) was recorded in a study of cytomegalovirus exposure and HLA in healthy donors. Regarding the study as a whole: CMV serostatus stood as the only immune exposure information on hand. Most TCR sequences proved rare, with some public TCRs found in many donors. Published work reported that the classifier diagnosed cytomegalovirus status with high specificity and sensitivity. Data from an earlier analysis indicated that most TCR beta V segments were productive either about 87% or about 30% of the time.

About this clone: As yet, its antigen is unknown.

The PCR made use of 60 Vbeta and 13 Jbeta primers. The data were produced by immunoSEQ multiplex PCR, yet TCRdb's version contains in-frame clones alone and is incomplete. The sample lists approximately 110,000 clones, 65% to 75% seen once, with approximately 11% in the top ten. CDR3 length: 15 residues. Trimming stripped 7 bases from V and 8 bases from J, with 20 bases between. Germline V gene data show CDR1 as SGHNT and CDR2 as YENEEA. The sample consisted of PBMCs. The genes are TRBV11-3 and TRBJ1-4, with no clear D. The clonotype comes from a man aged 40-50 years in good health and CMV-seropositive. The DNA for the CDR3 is TGTGCCAGCAATTGGGTACAATGTCGGAGGGAAAAACTGTTTTTT. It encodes CASNWVQCRREKLFF. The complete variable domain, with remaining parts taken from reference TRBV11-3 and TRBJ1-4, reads EAGVVQSPRYKIIEKKQPVAFWCNPISGHNTLYWYLQNLGQGPELLIRYENEEAVDDSQLPKDRFSAERLKGVDSTLKIQPAELGDSAVYLCASNWVQCRREKLFFGSGTQLSVL.